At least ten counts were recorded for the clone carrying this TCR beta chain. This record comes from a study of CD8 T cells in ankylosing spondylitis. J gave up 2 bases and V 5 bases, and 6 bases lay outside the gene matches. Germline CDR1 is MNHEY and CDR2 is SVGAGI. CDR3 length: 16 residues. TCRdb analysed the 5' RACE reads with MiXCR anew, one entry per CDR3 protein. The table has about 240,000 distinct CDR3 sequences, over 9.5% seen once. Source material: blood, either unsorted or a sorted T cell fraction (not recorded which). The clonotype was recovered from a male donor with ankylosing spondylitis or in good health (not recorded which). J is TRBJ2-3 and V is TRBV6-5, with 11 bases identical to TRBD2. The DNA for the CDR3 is TGTGCCAGCAGTACTAGCGGGGGTGGGGACACAGATACGCAGTATTTT. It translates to CASSTSGGGDTDTQYF.